This TCR beta chain was observed in a study of blood T cells in healthy people across ages. It was with a sample-barcoded 5' primer and a J-beta primer mix that a second PCR of roughly 6 to 12 cycles was run. The authors tagged each cDNA molecule using a template-switch adaptor with 12 random nucleotides. MiXCR was run by TCRdb on the 5' RACE reads, yielding one entry per CDR3 protein. This table holds 800,000 or so distinct CDR3 sequences, roughly 25% found once. The CDR3 runs 17 residues. Germline values: CDR1 SGDLS, CDR2 YYNGEE. V gave up 2 bases and J gave up 1 base; unmatched junction bases: 6. Drawing of peripheral blood yielded 7.5 to 10 milliliters from each donor. The same data also went into a second study, on T cells of mothers and their children. As that study records: The people who donated were a few healthy Caucasian mothers and their six children.

The sequencing sample was made of blood. The receptor comes from a boy between 10 and 17 years old in good health. The gene calls are TRBV9 and TRBJ2-3; 11 nucleotides agree with TRBD2. The CDR3 bases are TGTGCCAGCAGCGTCGGGACTAGCGGTTCTGGCACAGATACGCAGTATTTT. Its translation is CASSVGTSGSGTDTQYF.